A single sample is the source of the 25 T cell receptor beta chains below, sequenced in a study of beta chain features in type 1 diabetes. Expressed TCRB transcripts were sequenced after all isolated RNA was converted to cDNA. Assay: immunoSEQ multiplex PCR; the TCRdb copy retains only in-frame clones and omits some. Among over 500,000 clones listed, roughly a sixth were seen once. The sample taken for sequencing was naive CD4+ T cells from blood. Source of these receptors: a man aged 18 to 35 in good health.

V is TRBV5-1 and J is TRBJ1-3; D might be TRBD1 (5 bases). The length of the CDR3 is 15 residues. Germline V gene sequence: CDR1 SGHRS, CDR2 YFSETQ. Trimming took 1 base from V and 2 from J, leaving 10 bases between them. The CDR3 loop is CASSLLGVTGNTIYF. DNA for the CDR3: TGCGCCAGCAGCTTGCTAGGGGTGACTGGAAACACCATATATTTT.

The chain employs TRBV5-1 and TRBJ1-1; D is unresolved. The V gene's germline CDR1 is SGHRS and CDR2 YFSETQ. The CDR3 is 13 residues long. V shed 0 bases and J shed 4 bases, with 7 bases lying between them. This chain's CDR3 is CASSLGSVTEAFF. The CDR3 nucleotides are TGCGCCAGCAGCTTGGGATCCGTCACTGAAGCTTTCTTT. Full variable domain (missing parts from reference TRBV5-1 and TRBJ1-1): KAGVTQTPRYLIKTRGQQVTLSCSPISGHRSVSWYQQTPGQGLQFLFEYFSETQRNKGNFPGRFSGRQFSNSRSEMNVSTLELGDSALYLCASSLGSVTEAFFGQGTRLTVV.

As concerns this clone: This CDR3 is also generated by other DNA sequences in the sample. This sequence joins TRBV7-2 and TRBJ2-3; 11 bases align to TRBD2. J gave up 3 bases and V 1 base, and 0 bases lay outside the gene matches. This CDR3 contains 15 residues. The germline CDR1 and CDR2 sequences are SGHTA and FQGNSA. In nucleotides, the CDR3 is TGTGCCAGCAGCTTAGTAGCGGGAGGGACAGATACGCAGTATTTT. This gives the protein CASSLVAGGTDTQYF.

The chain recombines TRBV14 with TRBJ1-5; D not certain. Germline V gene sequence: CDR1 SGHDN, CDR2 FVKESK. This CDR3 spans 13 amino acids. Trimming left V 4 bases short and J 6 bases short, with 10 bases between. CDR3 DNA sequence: TGTGCCAGCAGCCCCAACGTGGGTCAGCCCCAGCATTTT. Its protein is CASSPNVGQPQHF.

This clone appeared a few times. CDR3 residues: CASSYPGPVPDTQYF. The CDR3, as DNA: TGTGCCAGCAGTTACCCCGGACCCGTGCCAGATACGCAGTATTTT. The chain recombines TRBV6-5 with TRBJ2-3; no clear D. This CDR3 is 15 amino acids long. V lost 2 bases, J lost 4 bases, and 13 bases lay in between. Germline values: CDR1 MNHEY, CDR2 SVGAGI.

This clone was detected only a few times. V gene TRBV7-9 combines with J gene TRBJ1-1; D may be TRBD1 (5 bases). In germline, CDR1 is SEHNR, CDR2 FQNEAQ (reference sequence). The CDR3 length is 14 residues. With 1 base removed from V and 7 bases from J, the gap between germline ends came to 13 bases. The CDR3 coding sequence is TGTGCCAGCAGCTTAGAGGGCAGGGAAAGTGAAGCTTTCTTT. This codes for CASSLEGRESEAFF.

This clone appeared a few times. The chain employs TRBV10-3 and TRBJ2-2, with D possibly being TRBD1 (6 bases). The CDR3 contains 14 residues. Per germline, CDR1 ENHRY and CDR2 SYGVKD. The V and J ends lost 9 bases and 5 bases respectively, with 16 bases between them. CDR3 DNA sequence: TGTGCCATTAACCCGGTAGGGGGAACCGGGGAGCTGTTTTTT. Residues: CAINPVGGTGELFF.

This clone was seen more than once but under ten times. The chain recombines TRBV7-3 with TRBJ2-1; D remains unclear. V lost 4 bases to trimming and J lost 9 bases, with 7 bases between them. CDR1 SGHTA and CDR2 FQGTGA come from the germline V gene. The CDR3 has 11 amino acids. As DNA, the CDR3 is TGTGCCAGCAGCTCCGGGTTTGAGCAGTTCTTC. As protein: CASSSGFEQFF.

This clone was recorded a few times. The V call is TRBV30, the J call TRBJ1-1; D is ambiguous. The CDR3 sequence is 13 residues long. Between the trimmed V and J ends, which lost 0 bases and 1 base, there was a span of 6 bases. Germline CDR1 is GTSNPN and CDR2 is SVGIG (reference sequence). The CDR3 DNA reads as TGTGCCTGGAGTGTAGCCGAGAACACTGAAGCTTTCTTT. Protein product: CAWSVAENTEAFF. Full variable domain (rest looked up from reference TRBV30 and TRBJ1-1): SQTIHQWPATLVQPVGSPLSLECTVEGTSNPNLYWYRQAAGRGLQLLFYSVGIGQISSEVPQNLSASRPQDRQFILSSKKLLLSDSGFYLCAWSVAENTEAFFGQGTRLTVV.

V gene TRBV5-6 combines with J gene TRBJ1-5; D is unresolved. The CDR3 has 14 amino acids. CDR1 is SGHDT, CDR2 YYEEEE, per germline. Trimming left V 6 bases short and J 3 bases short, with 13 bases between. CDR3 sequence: CASNLRSFNQPQHF. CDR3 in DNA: TGTGCCAGCAATCTACGGAGTTTCAATCAGCCCCAGCATTTT.

The CDR3 reads CAIRLDSTDTQYF. The CDR3 DNA follows: TGTGCCATCAGACTCGACAGCACAGATACGCAGTATTTT. This rearrangement joins TRBV10-3 to TRBJ2-3; D is ambiguous. Between the trimmed V and J ends, which lost 6 bases and 0 bases, there was a span of 7 bases. CDR3 size: 13 residues. CDR1 and CDR2 from the germline V gene are ENHRY and SYGVKD.

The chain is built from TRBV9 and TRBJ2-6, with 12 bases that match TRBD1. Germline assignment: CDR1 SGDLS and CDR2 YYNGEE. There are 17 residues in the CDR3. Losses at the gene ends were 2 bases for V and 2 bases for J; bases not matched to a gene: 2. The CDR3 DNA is TGTGCCAGCAGCGTTGGGACAGGGGGCACTGGGGCCAACGTCCTGACTTTC. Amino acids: CASSVGTGGTGANVLTF.

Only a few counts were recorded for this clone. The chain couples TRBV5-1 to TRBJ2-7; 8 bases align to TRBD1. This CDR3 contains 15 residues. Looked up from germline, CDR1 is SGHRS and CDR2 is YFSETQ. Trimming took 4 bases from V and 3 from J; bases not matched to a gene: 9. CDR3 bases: TGCGCCAGCAGCATCACAGGGGGAAGTGACTACGAGCAGTACTTC. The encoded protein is CASSITGGSDYEQYF.

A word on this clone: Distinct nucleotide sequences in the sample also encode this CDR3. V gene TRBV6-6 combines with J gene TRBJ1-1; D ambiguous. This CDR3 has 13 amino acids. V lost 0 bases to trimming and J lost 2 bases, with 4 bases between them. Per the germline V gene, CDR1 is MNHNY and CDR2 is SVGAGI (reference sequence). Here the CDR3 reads CASSYSTNTEAFF. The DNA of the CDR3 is TGTGCCAGCAGTTACTCGACCAACACTGAAGCTTTCTTT.

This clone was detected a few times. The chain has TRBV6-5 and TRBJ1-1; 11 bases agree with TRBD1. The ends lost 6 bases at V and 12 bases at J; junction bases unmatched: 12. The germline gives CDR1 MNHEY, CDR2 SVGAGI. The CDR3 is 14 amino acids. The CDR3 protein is CASSLRGGQGVTFF. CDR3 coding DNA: TGTGCCAGCAGCCTACGAGGGGGACAGGGGGTAACTTTCTTT.

In DNA, the CDR3 is TGTGCCAGCAGTGGCCAGAACCTTTACAATGAGCAGTTCTTC. Translating it yields CASSGQNLYNEQFF. The chain couples TRBV25-1 to TRBJ2-1; D remains ambiguous. The CDR3 sequence is 14 residues long. Trimming stripped 4 bases from V and 4 bases from J, with 11 bases between. Germline V gene lookup returns CDR1 MGHDK and CDR2 SYGVNS.

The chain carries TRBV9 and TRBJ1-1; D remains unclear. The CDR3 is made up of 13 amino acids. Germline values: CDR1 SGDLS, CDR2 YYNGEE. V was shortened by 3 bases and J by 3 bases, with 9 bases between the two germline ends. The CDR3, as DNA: TGTGCCAGCAGCGGTGAGAGTTACACTGAAGCTTTCTTT. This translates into CASSGESYTEAFF.

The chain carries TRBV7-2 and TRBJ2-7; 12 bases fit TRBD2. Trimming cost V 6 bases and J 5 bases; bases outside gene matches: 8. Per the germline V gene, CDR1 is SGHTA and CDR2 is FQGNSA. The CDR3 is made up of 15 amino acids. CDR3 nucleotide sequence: TGTGCCAGCAGTCGAGCGCGGACTAGCGGGAACGAGCAGTACTTC. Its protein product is CASSRARTSGNEQYF.

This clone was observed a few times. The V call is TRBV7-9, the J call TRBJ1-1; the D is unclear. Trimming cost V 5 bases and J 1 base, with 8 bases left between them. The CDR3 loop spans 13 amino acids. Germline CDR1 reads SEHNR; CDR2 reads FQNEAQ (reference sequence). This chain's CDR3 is CASSPRENTEAFF. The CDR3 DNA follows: TGTGCCAGCAGCCCGAGGGAGAACACTGAAGCTTTCTTT.

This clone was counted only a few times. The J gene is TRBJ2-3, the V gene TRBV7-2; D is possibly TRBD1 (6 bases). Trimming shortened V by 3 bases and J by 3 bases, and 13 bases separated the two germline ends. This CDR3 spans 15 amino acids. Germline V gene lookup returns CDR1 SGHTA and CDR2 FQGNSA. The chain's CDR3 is CASSFMTGGTDTQYF. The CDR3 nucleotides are TGTGCCAGCAGCTTTATGACAGGTGGAACAGATACGCAGTATTTT.

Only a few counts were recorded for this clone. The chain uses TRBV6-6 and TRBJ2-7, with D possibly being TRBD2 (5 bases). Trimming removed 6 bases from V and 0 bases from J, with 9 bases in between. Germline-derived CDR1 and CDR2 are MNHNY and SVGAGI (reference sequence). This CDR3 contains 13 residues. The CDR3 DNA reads TGTGCCAGCAGGGAGGCGAGCTCCTACGAGCAGTACTTC. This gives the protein CASREASSYEQYF.

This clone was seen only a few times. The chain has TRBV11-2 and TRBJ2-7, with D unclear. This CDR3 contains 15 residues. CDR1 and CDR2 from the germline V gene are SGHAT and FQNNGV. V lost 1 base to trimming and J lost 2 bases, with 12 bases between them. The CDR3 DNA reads TGTGCCAGCAGCTTAGTAAACTCCTTAGCCTACGAGCAGTACTTC. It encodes CASSLVNSLAYEQYF. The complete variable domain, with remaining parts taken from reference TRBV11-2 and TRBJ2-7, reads EAGVAQSPRYKIIEKRQSVAFWCNPISGHATLYWYQQILGQGPKLLIQFQNNGVVDDSQLPKDRFSAERLKGVDSTLKIQPAKLEDSAVYLCASSLVNSLAYEQYFGPGTRLTVT.

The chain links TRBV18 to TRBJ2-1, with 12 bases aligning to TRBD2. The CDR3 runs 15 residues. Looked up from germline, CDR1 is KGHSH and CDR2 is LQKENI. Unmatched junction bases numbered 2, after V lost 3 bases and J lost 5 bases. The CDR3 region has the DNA TGTGCCAGCTCACCGAGACTAGCGGGGGACAATGAGCAGTTCTTC. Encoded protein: CASSPRLAGDNEQFF.

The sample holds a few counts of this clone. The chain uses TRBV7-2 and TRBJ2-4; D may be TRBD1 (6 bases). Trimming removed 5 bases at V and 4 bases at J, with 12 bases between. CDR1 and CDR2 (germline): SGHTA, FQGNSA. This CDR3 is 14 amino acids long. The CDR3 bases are TGTGCCAGCAGCCTTAACAGGGTTAAAAACATTCAGTACTTC. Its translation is CASSLNRVKNIQYF.

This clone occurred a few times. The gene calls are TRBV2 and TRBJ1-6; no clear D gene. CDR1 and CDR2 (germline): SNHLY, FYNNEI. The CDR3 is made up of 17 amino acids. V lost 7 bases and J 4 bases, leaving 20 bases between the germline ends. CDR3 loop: CASIPWFVVPYNSPLHF. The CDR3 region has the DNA TGTGCCAGCATACCGTGGTTCGTTGTACCTTATAATTCACCCCTCCACTTT.